This record covers a single TCR beta chain. Repertoires were generated with immunoSEQ multiplex PCR, while TCRdb's copy carries only in-frame clones and drops some. The table records over 1.5 million clones, around 98% of them present only once. CDR1 is SGHDT, CDR2 YYEEEE, per germline. The junction had 9 bases not matched to a gene; V was cut back by 4 bases and J by 0 bases. The CDR3 sequence is 17 residues long. This entry comes from a study of shared clonotypes between healthy human individuals. Sample: naive CD4+ T cells sorted from blood. As to subset: CD45RA+ positively selected. The clonotype originates from a man aged 25-45 years in good health. The chain is built from TRBV5-6 and TRBJ1-2, with 10 bases identical to TRBD1. DNA for the CDR3: TGTGCCAGCAGCCCTGGACAGGGGGTTAGGGCTAACTATGGCTACACCTTC. The encoded protein is CASSPGQGVRANYGYTF.